A single sample is the source of the 30 T cell receptor beta chains below, sequenced in a study of blood T cell repertoires in COVID-19. Produced via immunoSEQ multiplex PCR; TCRdb's table is partial and in-frame only. The sample lists 200,000 to 250,000 clones, around 80% occurring once. The sequenced sample was peripheral blood. The receptor set was obtained from a human donor in a cohort sampled during active COVID-19.

V gene TRBV7-3 combines with J gene TRBJ2-7, with 7 bases lining up with TRBD1. V dropped 3 bases and J dropped 6; count of bases not matched to a gene: 11. Per the germline V gene, CDR1 is SGHTA and CDR2 is FQGTGA. This CDR3 spans 15 amino acids. The CDR3 DNA is TGTGCCAGCAGCTTCAAGACAGGGAAAGGGGGCGAGCAGTACTTC. It yields the protein CASSFKTGKGGEQYF.

This chain links TRBV27 with TRBJ1-1; 7 positions agree with TRBD1. The V segment lost 6 bases and the J segment 7 bases; nucleotides outside the gene matches: 2. This CDR3 contains 11 residues. From germline, CDR1 is MNHEY and CDR2 SMNVEV (reference sequence). CDR3 coding DNA: TGTGCCAGCAGAAGACAGGGTGAAGCTTTCTTT. Protein sequence: CASRRQGEAFF.

The J gene is TRBJ2-7, the V gene TRBV19, with D hard to call. The CDR3 length is 11 residues. Trimming took off 4 bases at V and 4 bases at J, with 5 bases between the two ends. Looked up from germline, CDR1 is LNHDA and CDR2 is SQIVND (reference sequence). The CDR3 DNA is TGTGCCAGTAGTACAGCGTACGAGCAGTACTTC. This sequence encodes CASSTAYEQYF.

CDR3 coding DNA: TGTGCCAGCAGCTCTGTAGCGGGAGCGGGGTACAATGAGCAGTTCTTC. This codes for CASSSVAGAGYNEQFF. The chain uses TRBV7-3 and TRBJ2-1; 9 bases align to TRBD2. V was pared by 4 bases and J by 4 bases, with 8 bases of the junction left unmatched. CDR1 and CDR2 (germline): SGHTA, FQGTGA. CDR3 length: 16 amino acids.

J is TRBJ2-7 and V is TRBV28; D perhaps matches TRBD2 (6 bases). Germline values: CDR1 MDHEN, CDR2 SYDVKM. CDR3 length: 17 amino acids. V lost 2 bases, J lost 0 bases, and 17 bases lay in between. CDR3 amino acids: CASSLDGSGYLSYEQYF. CDR3 bases: TGTGCCAGCAGTTTAGACGGGAGCGGCTACCTCTCCTACGAGCAGTACTTC.

The V and J genes are TRBV9 and TRBJ1-1; 8 nucleotides line up with TRBD1. CDR3 length: 15 residues. Germline loops: CDR1 SGDLS, CDR2 YYNGEE. V was clipped by 4 bases and J by 5 bases; unmatched bases: 10. The CDR3 DNA follows: TGTGCCAGCAGCCTCGGACAGGGTGGTTCAACTGAAGCTTTCTTT. The encoded protein is CASSLGQGGSTEAFF.

The chain links TRBV6-5 to TRBJ1-3; TRBD1 might be the D (6 bases). The CDR3 length is 15 residues. The ends were cut back, 6 bases at V and 0 bases at J, with 12 bases in the middle. Looked up from germline, CDR1 is MNHEY and CDR2 is SVGAGI. The CDR3 sequence: CASSRHRDSGNTIYF. For the CDR3, the DNA is TGTGCCAGCAGCCGACACAGGGACTCTGGAAACACCATATATTTT.

V is TRBV25-1 and J is TRBJ1-5; D is ambiguous. Between the trimmed V and J ends, which lost 1 base and 0 bases, there was a span of 4 bases. This CDR3 has 14 residues. Germline-derived CDR1 and CDR2 are MGHDK and SYGVNS. CDR3 amino acids: CASSELNSNQPQHF. Here the CDR3 DNA reads TGTGCCAGCAGTGAATTAAATAGCAATCAGCCCCAGCATTTT.

In its sample, this clone was seen a few times. The gene calls are TRBV7-6 and TRBJ1-1, with a weak D call TRBD1 (5 bases). V shed 5 bases and J shed 10 bases, with 14 bases lying between them. CDR3 size: 12 residues. Germline CDR1 is SGHVS and CDR2 is FNYEAQ. The DNA of the CDR3 is TGTGCCAGCAGCCGTCAGGGATTTGGAGCTTTCTTT. Its protein is CASSRQGFGAFF. The whole variable domain, remainder taken from reference TRBV7-6 and TRBJ1-1, is GAGVSQSPRYKVTKRGQDVALRCDPISGHVSLYWYRQALGQGPEFLTYFNYEAQQDKSGLPNDRFSAERPEGSISTLTIQRTEQRDSAMYRCASSRQGFGAFFGQGTRLTVV.

The chain carries TRBV15 and TRBJ1-1; D gene uncertain. Trimming cost V 2 bases and J 0 bases, with 10 bases left between them. Germline CDR1 is LNHNV and CDR2 is YYDKDF (reference sequence). This CDR3 is 15 amino acids long. CDR3 nucleotides: TGTGCCACCAGCAGACCCGGGAGCCTGAACACTGAAGCTTTCTTT. Protein product: CATSRPGSLNTEAFF.

The genes are TRBV7-2 and TRBJ2-1; 8 bases agree with TRBD2. V gave up 5 bases and J gave up 8 bases; unmatched junction bases: 11. This CDR3 has 15 residues. Looked up from germline, CDR1 is SGHTA and CDR2 is FQGNSA. The CDR3 region has the DNA TGTGCCAGCAGCACAAGCGGGAGTGGTTTTTATGAGCAGTTCTTC. This translates into CASSTSGSGFYEQFF.

The gene calls are TRBV7-9 and TRBJ1-6, with TRBD1 matching over 8 bases. Trimming took 5 bases from V and 7 from J; bases not matched to a gene: 7. The CDR3 is 15 amino acids. From germline, CDR1 is SEHNR and CDR2 FQNEAQ (reference sequence). As DNA, the CDR3 is TGTGCCAGCAGCCGCAGGGGGCCCATCAATTCACCCCTCCACTTT. This codes for CASSRRGPINSPLHF.

This clone was found a few times. The V gene is TRBV28, the J gene TRBJ1-5; TRBD1 matches at 8 bases. The CDR3 has 15 residues. Trimming cost V 2 bases and J 5 bases; bases outside gene matches: 5. CDR1 is MDHEN, CDR2 SYDVKM, per germline. This CDR3 reads CASSLNGRGHQPQHF. CDR3 sequence (DNA): TGTGCCAGCAGTTTAAATGGCAGGGGGCATCAGCCCCAGCATTTT.

DNA of the CDR3: TGTGCCAGCAGTTCGCTCGGGGGAGGGGTCAATGAGCAGTTCTTC. Its translation is CASSSLGGGVNEQFF. This chain links TRBV6-2 or TRBV6-3 with TRBJ2-1; 7 bases match TRBD2. Germline V lookup: CDR1 MNHEY, CDR2 SVGEGT. The V gene end was trimmed by 4 bases and the J gene end by 6 bases; junction bases not matched to a gene: 9. The CDR3 is made up of 15 amino acids.

The V gene is TRBV5-4, the J gene TRBJ2-1, with 9 nucleotides matching TRBD1. V shed 2 bases and J 8 bases; nucleotides not matched to a gene: 8. The CDR3 has 15 amino acids. Per germline, CDR1 SGHNT and CDR2 YYREEE (reference sequence). The CDR3 DNA sequence: TGTGCCAGCAGCTTACAGGGGGCTAATTGGTATGAGCAGTTCTTC. Translating gives CASSLQGANWYEQFF.

V is TRBV5-4 and J is TRBJ2-3; a weak D match, TRBD1 (6 bases). From germline, CDR1 is SGHNT and CDR2 YYREEE (reference sequence). This CDR3 has 13 amino acids. The V end lost 10 bases, the J end lost 0 bases, and 12 bases lay between the germline ends. CDR3 residues: CAGRTASTDTQYF. The CDR3 DNA is TGTGCCGGACGGACAGCTAGCACAGATACGCAGTATTTT.

The CDR3 sequence: CASSSDTSGNTIYF. CDR3 coding DNA: TGTGCCAGCAGCTCAGACACTTCTGGAAACACCATATATTTT. The chain recombines TRBV7-6 with TRBJ1-3; D remains ambiguous. The CDR3 contains 14 residues. V lost 4 bases to trimming and J lost 1 base, with 8 bases between them. Germline CDR1 and CDR2: SGHVS and FNYEAQ. Full variable domain (rest looked up from reference TRBV7-6 and TRBJ1-3): GAGVSQSPRYKVTKRGQDVALRCDPISGHVSLYWYRQALGQGPEFLTYFNYEAQQDKSGLPNDRFSAERPEGSISTLTIQRTEQRDSAMYRCASSSDTSGNTIYFGEGSWLTVV.

The V and J genes are TRBV27 and TRBJ2-7; 7 bases fit TRBD1. CDR3 size: 13 residues. Trimming removed 3 bases from V and 6 bases from J; junction bases left unmatched: 5. Germline V gene lookup returns CDR1 MNHEY and CDR2 SMNVEV (reference sequence). As DNA, the CDR3 is TGTGCCAGCAGTTTTAGGGACAGAACCGAGCAGTACTTC. This sequence encodes CASSFRDRTEQYF.

The rearrangement joins TRBV28 to TRBJ2-1; 15 nucleotides line up with TRBD2. V shed 3 bases and J 1 base; nucleotides not matched to a gene: 7. Germline V gene data show CDR1 as MDHEN and CDR2 as SYDVKM. This CDR3 spans 19 amino acids. In DNA form, the CDR3 reads TGTGCCAGCAGTTTGTGGGGACTAGCGGGAGGAAGGTCCTACAATGAGCAGTTCTTC. As protein: CASSLWGLAGGRSYNEQFF.

This clone turned up a few times. The chain is built from TRBV2 and TRBJ1-2, with TRBD1 identical over 7 bases. V trimming: 0 bases; J trimming: 3 bases; junction bases outside the gene matches: 4. CDR1 is SNHLY, CDR2 FYNNEI, per germline. The length of the CDR3 is 15 residues. The CDR3 loop is CASSEAQGVYYGYTF. In DNA form, the CDR3 reads TGTGCCAGCAGTGAAGCGCAGGGGGTCTACTATGGCTACACCTTC.

J is TRBJ1-2 and V is TRBV6-1, with 8 positions matching TRBD1. The CDR3 is 16 amino acids. V trimming: 4 bases; J trimming: 4 bases; junction bases outside the gene matches: 11. From germline, CDR1 is MNHNS and CDR2 SASEGT. CDR3 nucleotides: TGTGCCAGCAGTGTCCGTCCGGGGGGACAGGTCTATGGCTACACCTTC. This sequence encodes CASSVRPGGQVYGYTF.

The V and J genes are TRBV6-6 and TRBJ1-1; 7 nucleotides match TRBD1. Germline values: CDR1 MNHNY, CDR2 SVGAGI (reference sequence). The CDR3 totals 13 residues. V lost 2 bases, J lost 5 bases, and 2 bases stayed unmatched. Written as DNA, the CDR3 is TGTGCCAGCAGTTACCGACAGGGAACTGAAGCTTTCTTT. Protein sequence: CASSYRQGTEAFF.

There are a few counts of this clone. The gene calls are TRBV28 and TRBJ1-5; maybe TRBD1 (5 bases). Trimming left V 5 bases short and J 2 bases short, with 13 bases between. The length of the CDR3 is 15 residues. The germline V gene encodes CDR1 MDHEN and CDR2 SYDVKM. DNA for the CDR3: TGTGCCAGCAGTGGGGAGGGAGGGGGCAATCAGCCCCAGCATTTT. It yields the protein CASSGEGGGNQPQHF.

Here the CDR3 reads CASSIGQGRWHTNEKLFF. The CDR3 DNA is TGTGCCAGTAGTATTGGACAGGGAAGGTGGCACACTAATGAAAAACTGTTTTTT. V and J are TRBV19 and TRBJ1-4; 8 bases agree with TRBD1. Germline V lookup: CDR1 LNHDA, CDR2 SQIVND (reference sequence). V lost 3 bases to trimming and J lost 2 bases; unmatched junction nucleotides: 11. This CDR3 has 18 residues.

J is TRBJ1-1 and V is TRBV7-3; D is unclear. V dropped 5 bases and J dropped 1 base, with 11 bases sitting between them. The CDR3 totals 14 residues. The V gene's germline CDR1 is SGHTA and CDR2 FQGTGA. This CDR3 reads CASSPTHANTEAFF. The CDR3 DNA reads as TGTGCCAGCAGCCCGACACACGCGAACACTGAAGCTTTCTTT.

This chain links TRBV6-2 or TRBV6-3 with TRBJ2-7; D not certain. The CDR3 contains 14 residues. The ends were cut back, 3 bases at V and 1 base at J, with 10 bases in the middle. The germline gives CDR1 MNHEY, CDR2 SVGEGT. The CDR3 loop reads CASSYRSESYEQYF. The CDR3 nucleotides read TGTGCCAGCAGTTATAGGTCGGAGTCCTACGAGCAGTACTTC.

CDR3 sequence reads: CASGRVDRGKNTIYF. CDR3 nucleotides: TGTGCCAGCGGACGGGTCGACAGGGGCAAAAACACCATATATTTT. The chain recombines TRBV9 with TRBJ1-3, with 8 bases aligning to TRBD1. The germline gives CDR1 SGDLS, CDR2 YYNGEE. V lost 7 bases to trimming and J lost 6 bases; unmatched junction nucleotides: 12. CDR3 length equals 15 residues.

The rearrangement uses TRBV9 and TRBJ1-5, with 10 positions matching TRBD1. Trimming took 4 bases from V and 8 from J; bases not matched to a gene: 9. From germline, CDR1 is SGDLS and CDR2 YYNGEE. The CDR3 runs 15 residues. In nucleotides, the CDR3 is TGTGCCAGCAGCCCATACTCGGGACAGGGGAAGCCCCAGCATTTT. Amino acids: CASSPYSGQGKPQHF.

The rearrangement uses TRBV6-2 or TRBV6-3 and TRBJ2-4; a weak D match, TRBD1 (5 bases). There are 14 residues in the CDR3. Germline values: CDR1 MNHEY, CDR2 SVGEGT. The V end lost 4 bases, the J end lost 6 bases, and 13 bases lay between the germline ends. CDR3: CASSSPRGGNIQYF. The CDR3 DNA reads TGTGCCAGCAGTTCCCCAAGGGGTGGAAACATTCAGTACTTC.

This rearrangement joins TRBV4-2 to TRBJ2-1; a weak D match, TRBD2 (5 bases). CDR3 length: 17 residues. Germline V gives CDR1 LGHNA, CDR2 YNFKEQ. Trimming took 3 bases from V and 0 from J, leaving 15 bases between them. DNA for the CDR3: TGTGCCAGCAGCCAGACGATCACTAGTCTCTCCTACAATGAGCAGTTCTTC. It is translated as CASSQTITSLSYNEQFF.